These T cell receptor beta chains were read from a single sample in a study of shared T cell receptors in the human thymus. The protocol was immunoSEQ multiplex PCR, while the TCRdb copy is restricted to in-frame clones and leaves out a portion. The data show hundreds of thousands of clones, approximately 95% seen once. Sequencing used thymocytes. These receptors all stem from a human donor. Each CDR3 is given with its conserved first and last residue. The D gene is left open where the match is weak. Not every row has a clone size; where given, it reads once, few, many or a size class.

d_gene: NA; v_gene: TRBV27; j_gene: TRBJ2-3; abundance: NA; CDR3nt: TGTGCCAGCGGTGGTCTACGCCTCACAGATACGCAGTATTTT; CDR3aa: CASGGLRLTDTQYF
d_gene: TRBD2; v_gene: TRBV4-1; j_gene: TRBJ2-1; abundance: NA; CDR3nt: TGCGCCAGCAGCTTCCCGGGACTAGCGGGAGGATTAGACGGTTACAATGAGCAGTTCTTC; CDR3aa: CASSFPGLAGGLDGYNEQFF
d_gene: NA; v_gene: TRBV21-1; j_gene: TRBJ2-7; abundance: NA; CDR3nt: TGTGCCAGCAGCCTCCTCTCGGTTACTAGCGAGCAGTACTTC; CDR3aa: CASSLLSVTSEQYF
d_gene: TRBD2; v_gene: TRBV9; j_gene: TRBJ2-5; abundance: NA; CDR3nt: TGTGCCAGCAGCCCCCGACTAGCTAAAGAGACCCAGTACTTC; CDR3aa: CASSPRLAKETQYF
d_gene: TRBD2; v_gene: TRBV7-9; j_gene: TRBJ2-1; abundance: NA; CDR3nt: TGTGCCAGCAGGCCTCTCCTTAGCGGGCCAAGGTGGAATGAGCAGTTCTTC; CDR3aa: CASRPLLSGPRWNEQFF
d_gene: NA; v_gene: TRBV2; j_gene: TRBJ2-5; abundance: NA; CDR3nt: TGTGCCAGCAGTAGCCGGAGTCAAGAGACCCAGTACTTC; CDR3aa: CASSSRSQETQYF
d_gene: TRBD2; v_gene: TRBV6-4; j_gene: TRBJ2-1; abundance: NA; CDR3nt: TGTGCCAGCAGTGATATTGGCGGGAGTGACAATGAGCAGTTCTTC; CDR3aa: CASSDIGGSDNEQFF
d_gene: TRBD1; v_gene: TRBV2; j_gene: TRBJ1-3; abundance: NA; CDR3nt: TGTGCCAGCAGTGAAAAGGGACAGCGAAACACCATATATTTT; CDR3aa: CASSEKGQRNTIYF
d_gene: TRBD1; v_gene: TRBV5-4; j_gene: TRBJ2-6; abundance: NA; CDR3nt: TGTGCCAGCAGCTTGGCACGGACAGGGGACTCTGGGGCCAACGTCCTGACTTTC; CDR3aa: CASSLARTGDSGANVLTF
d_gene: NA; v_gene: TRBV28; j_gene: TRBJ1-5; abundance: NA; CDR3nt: TGTGCCAGCAGCCGGTTACAGGGAAATCAGCCCCAGCATTTT; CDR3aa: CASSRLQGNQPQHF
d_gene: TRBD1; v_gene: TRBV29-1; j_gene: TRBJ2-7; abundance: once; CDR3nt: TGCAGCGTTCGAAGGGGGACAGGAACGAGCTCCTACGAGCAGTACTTC; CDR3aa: CSVRRGTGTSSYEQYF
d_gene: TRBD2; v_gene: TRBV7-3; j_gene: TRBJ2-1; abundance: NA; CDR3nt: TGTGCCAGCAGTCCCGTGGAGCGGGAGTGGGGCTACAATGAGCAGTTCTTC; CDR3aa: CASSPVEREWGYNEQFF
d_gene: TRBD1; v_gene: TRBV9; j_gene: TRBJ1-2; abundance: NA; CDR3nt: TGTGCCAGCAGCGTAGGGGACAGGGGGTATGGCTACACCTTC; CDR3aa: CASSVGDRGYGYTF
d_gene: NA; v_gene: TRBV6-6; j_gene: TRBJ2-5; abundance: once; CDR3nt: TGTGCCAGCAGTTACTCGAGAGGGCTCCAAGAGACCCAGTACTTC; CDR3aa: CASSYSRGLQETQYF
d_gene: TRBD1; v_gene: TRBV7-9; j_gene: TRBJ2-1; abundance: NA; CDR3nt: TGTGCCAGCAGCCCTTCAGGGACAGGTATTTACAATGAGCAGTTCTTC; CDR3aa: CASSPSGTGIYNEQFF
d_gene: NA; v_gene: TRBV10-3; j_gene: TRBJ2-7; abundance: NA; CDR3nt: TGTGCCATCAGTGAGTGGACAGACGTGAAGGACTTC; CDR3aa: CAISEWTDVKDF
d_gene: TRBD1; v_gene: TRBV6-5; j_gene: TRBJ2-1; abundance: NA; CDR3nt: TGTGCCAGCAGTTACTCGCAGGGGGTGGTCTACAATGAGCAGTTCTTC; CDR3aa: CASSYSQGVVYNEQFF
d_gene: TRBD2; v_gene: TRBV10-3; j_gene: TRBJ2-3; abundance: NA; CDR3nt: TGTGCCATCAGTGACGTAGTAGGGGCTAGCGGGAGGTGGGATACGCAGTATTTT; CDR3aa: CAISDVVGASGRWDTQYF
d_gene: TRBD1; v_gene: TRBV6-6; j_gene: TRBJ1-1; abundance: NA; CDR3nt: TGTGCCAGCAATGAGGGGCGACAGGGTAGCACTGAAGCTTTCTTT; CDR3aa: CASNEGRQGSTEAFF
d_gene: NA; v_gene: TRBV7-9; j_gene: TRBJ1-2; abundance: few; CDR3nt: TGTGCCAGCAGCCACGGGCACAGCTATGGCTACACCTTC; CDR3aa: CASSHGHSYGYTF
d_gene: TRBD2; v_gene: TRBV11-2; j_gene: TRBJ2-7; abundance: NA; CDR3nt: TGTGCCAGCAGCTTAGGGCTAGCGGGAGTCTTACACTACGAGCAGTACTTC; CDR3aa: CASSLGLAGVLHYEQYF
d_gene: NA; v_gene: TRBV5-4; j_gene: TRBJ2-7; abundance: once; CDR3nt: TGTGCCAGCAGCCTCCTAGAGCGCGGGTGCCACGAGCAGTACTTC; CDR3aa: CASSLLERGCHEQYF
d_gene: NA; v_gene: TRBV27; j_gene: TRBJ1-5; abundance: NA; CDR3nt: TGTGCCAGCAGTTTATTTCCCCGTCAGCCCCAGCATTTT; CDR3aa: CASSLFPRQPQHF
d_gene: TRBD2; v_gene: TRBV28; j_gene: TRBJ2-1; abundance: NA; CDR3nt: TGTGCCAGCAGTTTACATCGGGAGGGAGGCAATGAGCAGTTCTTC; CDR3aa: CASSLHREGGNEQFF
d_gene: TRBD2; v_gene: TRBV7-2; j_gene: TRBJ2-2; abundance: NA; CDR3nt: TGTGCCAGCAGCGGGACTACGAACACCGGGGAGCTGTTTTTT; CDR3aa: CASSGTTNTGELFF
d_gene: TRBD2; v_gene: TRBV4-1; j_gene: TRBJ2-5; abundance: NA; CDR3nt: TGCGCCAGCAGCCGTCAAGCGGGAGGTCTGTGGGAGACCCAGTACTTC; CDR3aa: CASSRQAGGLWETQYF